Here is one T cell receptor beta chain with its context. The antigen is undetermined. This entry is derived from a study of shared clonotypes between healthy human individuals. On the study more broadly: The study enrolled two women and three men aged 18 to 49. Three CD4 naive, three CD4 memory, two CD8 naive and one CD8 memory plate were used per donor. The study's findings and limits: For sorted subsets, rarefaction showed incomplete sequencing despite large depth.

CDR1 is LNHDA and CDR2 is SQIVND in the germline V gene (reference sequence). CDR3 length: 13 amino acids. Trimming cost V 3 bases and J 7 bases, with 9 bases left between them. Sorted subsets were amplified in replicate PCRs using approximately 0.2 ug DNA, 32,000 or so T cell genomes. The data were produced by immunoSEQ multiplex PCR, yet TCRdb's version contains in-frame clones alone and is incomplete. The sample consists of roughly 1.5 million clones, around 98% of them appearing once. The chain links TRBV19 to TRBJ2-2; no clear D gene. Sequenced sample: naive CD4+ T cells sorted from blood. The sample's subset: CD45RA+ positively selected. This TCR was recovered from a man aged 25 to 45 in good health. Here the CDR3 DNA reads TGTGCCAGTAGTATCTCCAGACTCGGGGAGCTGTTTTTT. Its protein is CASSISRLGELFF.